This TCR beta chain was observed in a study of molecular identifiers for immune sequencing clone quantification. TCRdb recomputed calls from the PCR reads with MiXCR, one row per CDR3 protein. The table shows some 680,000 distinct CDR3 sequences, with less than 30% occurring only once. The V end was cut by 2 bases, the J end by 9 bases, with 10 bases between. The CDR3 runs 12 residues. Germline V gives CDR1 LGHDT, CDR2 YNNKEL (reference sequence). Concerning this clonotype itself: A single base separates this from a much larger clone, so it may be a read error.

Input material: naive CD8+ T cells from blood, with Jurkat cell RNA spiked in. The subset is: FACS-sorted CD8+CD4-CCR7+CD45RA+ naive T cells. This TCR came from a human donor in good health. Some libraries in this study had Jurkat cell RNA spiked in. The chain is built from TRBV3-1 and TRBJ2-5; D is perhaps TRBD2 (5 bases). The CDR3 here is CASSQKVEAQYF. CDR3 nucleotide sequence: TGTGCCAGCAGCCAAAAGGTGGAGGCCCAGTACTTC.